The rows below give T cell receptor beta chains drawn from one sample of a study of post-analysis software for immune sequencing data. TCRdb re-called the PCR reads with MiXCR, one entry per CDR3 protein. Counted here are some 690,000 distinct CDR3 sequences, about 27% occurring once; the ten biggest clones make up under 0.7%. Sequencing input: blood. The receptors shown here come from a girl aged 10 to 17 with multiple sclerosis. Both conserved end residues are part of each CDR3. A D gene is named only where the DNA matches it firmly. Size values are once, few and many counts, or a class for expanded clones, and some rows have none.

J gene	clone size	D gene	V gene	CDR3 protein	CDR3 DNA
TRBJ2-3	NA	NA	TRBV27	CASSDPGRDTQYF	TGTGCCAGCAGTGATCCGGGACGAGATACGCAGTATTTT
TRBJ1-1	NA	NA	TRBV7-9	CASSPIGHEAFF	TGTGCCAGCAGCCCGATTGGTCATGAAGCTTTCTTT
TRBJ2-3	NA	TRBD2	TRBV7-2	CAGREARNTQYF	TGTGCCGGCCGGGAGGCCCGGAATACGCAGTATTTT
TRBJ2-5	few	TRBD2	TRBV6-6	CASRTSGGAETQYF	TGTGCCAGCAGAACTTCGGGGGGGGCTGAGACCCAGTACTTC
TRBJ2-5	few	TRBD2	TRBV20-1	CSAREGTSGALGEETQYF	TGCAGTGCTAGAGAAGGGACTAGCGGGGCCTTGGGTGAAGAGACCCAGTACTTC
TRBJ1-4	few	NA	TRBV29-1	CSVEGLGRKLFF	TGCAGCGTTGAAGGACTTGGACGAAAACTGTTTTTT
TRBJ2-3	few	NA	TRBV5-1	CASSLGTLTSTDTQYF	TGCGCCAGCAGCTTGGGGACACTGACCAGCACAGATACGCAGTATTTT
TRBJ2-7	NA	NA	TRBV21-1	CASSKPTGYEQYF	TGTGCCAGCAGCAAACCGACAGGGTACGAGCAGTACTTC
TRBJ1-1	NA	TRBD1	TRBV12-3/TRBV12-4	CASSFQGANTEAFF	TGTGCCAGCAGTTTCCAGGGGGCGAACACTGAAGCTTTCTTT
TRBJ2-5	NA	TRBD1	TRBV20-1	CSASTTGEETQYF	TGCAGTGCTTCCACGACAGGGGAAGAGACCCAGTACTTC
TRBJ2-6	NA	TRBD1	TRBV12-3/TRBV12-4	CASSLKTGGTGANVLTF	TGTGCCAGCAGTTTGAAGACAGGGGGGACTGGGGCCAACGTCCTGACTTTC
TRBJ1-5	few	NA	TRBV7-2	CASTMTGDQPQHF	TGTGCCAGCACCATGACAGGTGATCAGCCCCAGCATTTT
TRBJ1-1	NA	NA	TRBV5-1	CASRSDRLSEAFF	TGCGCCAGCAGATCTGACAGGCTGTCTGAAGCTTTCTTT
TRBJ2-3	few	NA	TRBV11-1	CASVGRSTQYF	TGTGCCAGCGTGGGACGGAGTACGCAGTATTTT
TRBJ1-2	NA	TRBD1	TRBV12-3/TRBV12-4	CASSFLRDRGYGYTF	TGTGCCAGCAGCTTCCTACGGGACAGGGGTTATGGCTACACCTTC
TRBJ2-7	NA	NA	TRBV20-1	CSPPRPGSYEQYF	TGCAGTCCCCCCCGACCAGGGTCCTACGAGCAGTACTTC
TRBJ1-2	once	TRBD1	TRBV2	CASRPETGAGYTF	TGTGCCAGCAGGCCCGAGACAGGGGCCGGCTACACCTTC
TRBJ2-2	once	TRBD1	TRBV5-6	CASSSLRTGVLLNTGELFF	TGTGCCAGCAGCAGCCTCCGGACAGGGGTACTATTAAACACCGGGGAGCTGTTTTTT
TRBJ2-5	NA	NA	TRBV9	CASIVGEYQETQYF	TGTGCCAGCATCGTAGGGGAATACCAAGAGACCCAGTACTTC
TRBJ2-7	NA	NA	TRBV20-1	CSANPSGAAAGEQYF	TGCAGTGCCAATCCCTCCGGGGCGGCCGCTGGGGAGCAGTACTTC
TRBJ2-2	NA	TRBD1	TRBV2	CASDAHEDRADTGELFF	TGTGCCAGCGACGCCCACGAAGACAGGGCAGACACCGGGGAGCTGTTTTTT
TRBJ1-1	few	NA	TRBV12-3/TRBV12-4	CASSLIGGTEAFF	TGTGCCAGCAGTTTAATTGGGGGCACTGAAGCTTTCTTT
TRBJ1-5	few	TRBD1	TRBV20-1	CSAREPGGGSNQPQHF	TGCAGTGCTAGAGAGCCAGGGGGTGGGAGCAATCAGCCCCAGCATTTT
TRBJ2-4	NA	NA	TRBV11-2	CASSLGGVSWIF	TGTGCCAGCAGCTTAGGAGGGGTCAGCTGGATCTTC
TRBJ2-3	NA	TRBD1	TRBV7-9	CASSPVTGGWADTQYF	TGTGCCAGCAGCCCCGTGACAGGGGGATGGGCAGATACGCAGTATTTT
TRBJ2-7	NA	NA	TRBV10-3	CAISDAARIETLYF	TGTGCCATCAGTGATGCTGCCAGAATAGAGACCCTGTACTTC
TRBJ2-1	NA	TRBD2	TRBV24-1	CATSNPGTSRLNEQFF	TGTGCCACCAGTAATCCCGGGACTAGCCGATTAAATGAGCAGTTCTTC